The rows below give T cell receptor beta chains drawn from one sample of a study of cytomegalovirus exposure and HLA in healthy donors. This table comes from immunoSEQ multiplex PCR, and its TCRdb copy is limited to in-frame clones, with some not included. Found here are about 200,000 clones, about 85% of them singletons; the top ten hold about 0.36%. Sequenced input: PBMCs. The receptors derive from a male donor in good health and CMV-seropositive. Each CDR3 is given with its conserved first and last residue. D genes are given only for firm matches. The size entry is marked missing in some rows and otherwise reads once, few, many or a size class.

D	V	J	length	size	DNA	CDR3
-	TRBV25-1	TRBJ1-2	13	-	TGTGCCAGCAGTGAATCTGACACCGGTGACTACACCTTC	CASSESDTGDYTF
-	TRBV5-5	TRBJ2-1	12	once	TGTGCCAGCAGCTGGTACCCCCCAGGGGAGTTCTTC	CASSWYPPGEFF
TRBD2	TRBV7-2	TRBJ2-2	14	-	TGTGCCAGCAGCTTTAAGCGGGAGAACGGGGAGCTGTTTTTT	CASSFKRENGELFF
TRBD2	TRBV4-3	TRBJ2-7	15	-	TGCGCCAGCAGCTACGCTGCAGCGGGGAGAAACGAGCAGTACTTC	CASSYAAAGRNEQYF
TRBD1	TRBV7-6	TRBJ1-2	15	-	TGTGCCAGCAGCTCGGGACAGGGTTTTAACTATGGCTACACCTTC	CASSSGQGFNYGYTF
TRBD1	TRBV11-2	TRBJ2-7	15	few	TGTGCCAGCAGACAACCCGGGACAGGGTCCTACGAGCAGTACTTC	CASRQPGTGSYEQYF
TRBD2	TRBV7-8	TRBJ2-5	15	-	TGTGCCAGCAGCCGAAGCGGGGGGGCTTTGAAGACCCAGTACTTC	CASSRSGGALKTQYF
-	TRBV19	TRBJ1-2	13	-	TGTGCCAGTAGTATTCCTCGGAACTATGGCTACACCTTC	CASSIPRNYGYTF
TRBD1	TRBV7-9	TRBJ2-3	15	-	TGTTCCAGCAGCCGGACAGGGGTGAGCGCAGATACGCAGTATTTT	CSSSRTGVSADTQYF
-	TRBV11-3	TRBJ1-1	14	-	TGTGCCAGCAGCTTCTCCAGGGCTGGATCTGAAGCTTTCTTT	CASSFSRAGSEAFF
-	TRBV14	TRBJ1-1	15	once	TGTGCCAGCAGCCTGAGCGGGACGGTGAACACTGAAGCTTTCTTT	CASSLSGTVNTEAFF
TRBD2	TRBV27	TRBJ2-1	18	few	TGTGCCAGCAGTCTGACTAGCGGGAGGCGGCCAGCCGCCGATGAGCAGTTCTTC	CASSLTSGRRPAADEQFF
-	TRBV29-1	TRBJ1-2	14	once	TGCAGCGTTGATTCGGGCGAGATTGACTATGGATACACCTTC	CSVDSGEIDYGYTF
-	TRBV19	TRBJ1-3	16	once	TGTGCCAGTAGCCTAATCCCGGACAGCTCTGGAAACACCATATATTTT	CASSLIPDSSGNTIYF
TRBD2	TRBV27	TRBJ2-6	19	-	TGTGCCAGCAGTTTAAGCGGGACCCCGTGGAGCCCTGGGGCCAACGTCCTGACTTTC	CASSLSGTPWSPGANVLTF
-	TRBV5-1	TRBJ2-6	15	-	TGCGCCAGCAGCTTGGGAGGCTCTGGGGCCAACGTCCTGACTTTC	CASSLGGSGANVLTF
-	TRBV5-1	TRBJ2-7	17	-	TGCGCCAGCAGCTTTTCTTCAGGGGTTGGACTTGGGGACGAGCAGTACTTC	CASSFSSGVGLGDEQYF
TRBD2	TRBV4-2	TRBJ2-1	15	-	TGTGCCAGCAGCCAAGATCGGGGGGCCTACAATGAGCAGTTCTTC	CASSQDRGAYNEQFF
-	TRBV5-4	TRBJ2-7	15	-	TGTGCCAGCAGCTTGGCCGCTATTAGCTCCTACGAGCAGTACTTC	CASSLAAISSYEQYF
TRBD2	TRBV11-1	TRBJ2-1	13	once	TGTGCCAGCAGCTCCGGGACTAACAATGAGCAGTTCTTC	CASSSGTNNEQFF
TRBD1	TRBV28	TRBJ1-2	14	few	TGTGCCAGCAGTTCGGGACAGAGAGAGTATGGCTACACCTTC	CASSSGQREYGYTF
-	TRBV5-1	TRBJ1-1	13	-	TGCGCCAGCAGCCTGACAGGGAACACTGAAGCTTTCTTT	CASSLTGNTEAFF
TRBD1	TRBV20-1	TRBJ2-7	11	-	TGCAGTGCTCTACAGGGGTACGAGCAGTACTTC	CSALQGYEQYF
TRBD2	TRBV4-3	TRBJ2-2	16	-	TGCGCCAGCAGCCAAGATCTCGCGGGAGGAACCGGGGAGCTGTTTTTT	CASSQDLAGGTGELFF
TRBD1	TRBV29-1	TRBJ1-2	14	-	TGCAGCGTAGCGGACAGGGGTGATCTCTATGGCTACACCTTC	CSVADRGDLYGYTF